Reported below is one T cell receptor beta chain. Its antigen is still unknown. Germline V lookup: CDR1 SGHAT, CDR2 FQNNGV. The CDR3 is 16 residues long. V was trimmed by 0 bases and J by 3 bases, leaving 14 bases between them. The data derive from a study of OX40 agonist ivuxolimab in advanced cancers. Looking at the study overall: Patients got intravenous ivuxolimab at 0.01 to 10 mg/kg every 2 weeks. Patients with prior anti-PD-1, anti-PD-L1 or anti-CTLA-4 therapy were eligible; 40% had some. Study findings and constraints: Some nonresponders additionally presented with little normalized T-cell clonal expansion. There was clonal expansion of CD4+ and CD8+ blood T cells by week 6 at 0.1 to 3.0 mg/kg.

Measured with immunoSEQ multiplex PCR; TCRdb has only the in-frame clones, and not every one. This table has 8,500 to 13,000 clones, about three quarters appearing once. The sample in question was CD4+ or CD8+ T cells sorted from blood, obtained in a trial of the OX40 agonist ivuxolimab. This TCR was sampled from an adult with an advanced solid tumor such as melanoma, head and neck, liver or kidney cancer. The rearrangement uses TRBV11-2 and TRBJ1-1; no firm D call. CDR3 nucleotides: TGTGCCAGCAGCTTAGATTGGGCAGACGAGGACACTGAAGCTTTCTTT. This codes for CASSLDWADEDTEAFF.